The 28 T cell receptor beta chains in this list originate from one sample, sequenced in a study of neurological immune-mediated disorders. From the 5' RACE reads, TCRdb called clonotypes with MiXCR, one entry per CDR3 protein. The sample has more than 30,000 distinct CDR3 sequences, 10% to 15% seen once. Time point given: technical triplicate 2. The specimen was CD4+ T cells from blood. The receptors stem from a female donor with HTLV-1-associated myelopathy (HAM/TSP).

This clonotype has at least ten counts. This chain connects TRBV20-1 to TRBJ2-5; 12 bases line up with TRBD2. Per the germline V gene, CDR1 is DFQATT and CDR2 is SNEGSKA (reference sequence). V was clipped by 5 bases and J by 0 bases; unmatched bases: 1. CDR3 size: 14 residues. This chain's CDR3 is CSALAGGNQETQYF. The CDR3 region has the DNA TGCAGTGCTCTAGCGGGGGGGAACCAAGAGACCCAGTACTTC.

This clonotype occurred many times. This chain joins TRBV5-1 and TRBJ2-5; D might be TRBD2 (6 bases). CDR3 length equals 16 residues. Germline CDR1 SGHRS, CDR2 YFSETQ. V was pared by 0 bases and J by 2 bases, with 14 bases between. This CDR3 reads CASSLGGAGLQETQYF. CDR3 bases: TGCGCCAGCAGCTTGGGCGGCGCGGGATTACAAGAGACCCAGTACTTC.

This clonotype is labeled as medium-sized (0.01 to 0.1%). The chain carries TRBV29-1 and TRBJ1-6; 8 bases agree with TRBD1. Germline loops: CDR1 SQVTM, CDR2 ANQGSEA. The J segment lost 6 bases and the V segment lost 7 bases, leaving 5 bases of the junction unmatched. The CDR3 totals 13 residues. CDR3 bases: TGCAGCGCCCGGACAGGGAGTAATTCACCCCTCCACTTT. Residues: CSARTGSNSPLHF.

This clonotype was counted ten times or more. V usage is TRBV7-2 and J usage is TRBJ2-1; no clear D. Germline V lookup: CDR1 SGHTA, CDR2 FQGNSA. Trimming took 1 base from V and 6 from J, leaving 7 bases between them. The CDR3 is 13 amino acids. CDR3 coding DNA: TGTGCCAGCAGCTTAGGGCCAACCAATGAGCAGTTCTTC. This encodes CASSLGPTNEQFF.

This clonotype has at least ten counts. The V gene is TRBV6-1, the J gene TRBJ1-4; a weak D match, TRBD1 (5 bases). Trimming cost V 0 bases and J 5 bases, with 13 bases left between them. The CDR3 covers 16 residues. Germline V gives CDR1 MNHNS, CDR2 SASEGT. As DNA, the CDR3 is TGTGCCAGCAGTGAAGCGCTTGGGGCAGGGAATGAAAAACTGTTTTTT. This sequence encodes CASSEALGAGNEKLFF.

This clonotype has at least ten counts. V is TRBV6-2 or TRBV6-3 and J is TRBJ2-3; no clear D gene. With 6 bases removed from V and 0 bases from J, the gap between germline ends came to 7 bases. Germline V gene data show CDR1 as MNHEY and CDR2 as SVGEGT. The CDR3 extends over 13 amino acids. CDR3 sequence: CASRTDSTDTQYF. CDR3 DNA sequence: TGTGCCAGCAGAACCGACAGCACAGATACGCAGTATTTT.

This clonotype was recorded many times. The rearrangement links TRBV6-1 to TRBJ1-5; the D is unclear. The CDR3 loop spans 14 amino acids. Germline V gene sequence: CDR1 MNHNS, CDR2 SASEGT. The V gene lost 11 bases and the J gene lost 1 base, with 15 bases spanning the gap. As DNA, the CDR3 is TGTGCCGGAGTGGGTGAGGGCAGCAATCAGCCCCAGCATTTT. Encoded protein: CAGVGEGSNQPQHF.

This clonotype is categorized as medium-sized. J is TRBJ2-2 and V is TRBV4-2, with TRBD2 matching 7 bases. CDR1 and CDR2 from the germline V gene are LGHNA and YNFKEQ. The length of the CDR3 is 16 residues. J gave up 5 bases and V 0 bases, and 6 bases lay outside the gene matches. The CDR3 sequence: CASSQERLAATGELFF. The CDR3 DNA sequence: TGTGCCAGCAGCCAAGAGAGACTAGCTGCTACCGGGGAGCTGTTTTTT.

The table lists this clonotype with many counts. CDR3 sequence (DNA): TGCAGTGCTAGAGATTTAGATTATTCACCCCTCCACTTT. It specifies CSARDLDYSPLHF. The chain has TRBV20-1 and TRBJ1-6; D not certain. Germline CDR1 DFQATT, CDR2 SNEGSKA (reference sequence). With 0 bases removed from V and 8 bases from J, the gap between germline ends came to 8 bases. The CDR3 length is 13 residues.

This clonotype was observed many times. V gene TRBV4-1 combines with J gene TRBJ2-3; a possible D gene is TRBD2 (5 bases). Per the germline V gene, CDR1 is MGHRA and CDR2 is YSYEKL. The CDR3 runs to 16 residues. Trimming removed 0 bases at V and 6 bases at J, with 16 bases between. The CDR3 here is CASSQESRAGGDTQYF. CDR3 DNA sequence: TGCGCCAGCAGCCAAGAGTCCCGGGCGGGTGGGGATACGCAGTATTTT.

This clonotype has a count of ten or more. J is TRBJ1-1 and V is TRBV20-1, with D unclear. V lost 1 base to trimming and J lost 0 bases, with 6 bases between them. Germline V gene sequence: CDR1 DFQATT, CDR2 SNEGSKA (reference sequence). The CDR3 length is 13 residues. The CDR3 is CSARVVMNTEAFF. The DNA of the CDR3 is TGCAGTGCTAGAGTCGTCATGAACACTGAAGCTTTCTTT.

The sample holds many counts of this clonotype. The CDR3, as DNA: TGTGCCAGCAGCTTAGGGGCGGGAGGGCTCGATGAGCAGTTCTTC. Its protein is CASSLGAGGLDEQFF. This chain connects TRBV7-3 to TRBJ2-1, with TRBD2 identical over 9 bases. Unmatched junction bases numbered 7, after V lost 2 bases and J lost 8 bases. Germline V gene lookup returns CDR1 SGHTA and CDR2 FQGTGA. The CDR3 spans 15 residues.

The chain links TRBV5-5 to TRBJ1-1; D call uncertain. CDR3 size: 13 residues. V lost 3 bases to trimming and J lost 1 base, with 7 bases between them. CDR1 SGHKS and CDR2 YYEKEE come from the germline V gene (reference sequence). The CDR3 nucleotides read TGTGCCAGCAGCTACCCTTGGAACACTGAAGCTTTCTTT. Translating it yields CASSYPWNTEAFF. The entire variable domain, with the rest obtained from reference TRBV5-5 and TRBJ1-1, is as follows: DAGVTQSPTHLIKTRGQQVTLRCSPISGHKSVSWYQQVLGQGPQFIFQYYEKEERGRGNFPDRFSARQFPNYSSELNVNALLLGDSALYLCASSYPWNTEAFFGQGTRLTVV.

This clonotype was detected many times. For the CDR3, the DNA is TGTGCCAGCAGCTTACAATCCGGGGCCCATGGTCGGCCCCAGCATTTT. Its protein product is CASSLQSGAHGRPQHF. The chain has TRBV7-2 and TRBJ1-5, with a possible D match to TRBD1 (5 bases). The CDR3 has 16 residues. Trimming left V 2 bases short and J 9 bases short, with 20 bases between. Germline lookup yields CDR1 SGHTA and CDR2 FQGNSA.

This clonotype was seen many times. The chain is built from TRBV7-8 and TRBJ1-1; D is unresolved. This CDR3 spans 14 amino acids. CDR1 is SGHVS, CDR2 FQNEAQ, per germline. V lost 2 bases, J lost 5 bases, and 12 bases lay in between. For the CDR3, the DNA is TGTGCCAGCAGCTTATATGTAGGGATGACTGAAGCTTTCTTT. It codes for CASSLYVGMTEAFF.

In this sample, this clonotype turned up a few times. This sequence joins TRBV23-1 and TRBJ1-5, with D possibly being TRBD1 (6 bases). TRBV23-1 carries the ORF label, with uncertain function. This CDR3 comprises 15 residues. Trimming pared 4 bases from V and 0 bases from J, leaving 10 bases between. The DNA for the CDR3 is TGCGCCAGCAGTCCGTGGACAGTTAGCAATCAGCCCCAGCATTTT. This sequence encodes CASSPWTVSNQPQHF.

V and J are TRBV29-1 and TRBJ2-3; TRBD2 matches 13 bases. With 8 bases clipped from V and 4 bases from J, the junction kept 9 bases outside the gene matches. CDR3 size: 15 residues. Germline CDR1 reads SQVTM; CDR2 reads ANQGSEA. In DNA, the CDR3 is TGCAGCCCAGATCCGGGACTAGCGGGACCAGATACGCAGTATTTT. Translating gives CSPDPGLAGPDTQYF.

The CDR3 sequence: CAIRTTGYQPQHF. CDR3 nucleotide sequence: TGTGCCATTAGAACAACAGGGTATCAGCCCCAGCATTTT. The chain uses TRBV6-2 or TRBV6-3 and TRBJ1-5; tentative D call: TRBD1 (6 bases). CDR3 length equals 13 residues. Deletions cut 10 bases from V and 5 bases from J, with 15 bases between. Per the germline V gene, CDR1 is MNHEY and CDR2 is SVGEGT.

This clonotype came up many times. The DNA for the CDR3 is TGTGCCAGCAGTAGGCGGAACAGGGACCTTACGCATGGCTACACCTTC. Amino acid sequence: CASSRRNRDLTHGYTF. The genes are TRBV2 and TRBJ1-2, with a tentative D call TRBD1 (6 bases). CDR1 is SNHLY and CDR2 is FYNNEI in the germline V gene. This CDR3 contains 16 residues. V was shortened by 5 bases and J by 6 bases, with 22 bases between the two germline ends.

This clonotype was counted many times. The CDR3 sequence: CSAKARDLAYGYTF. Here the CDR3 DNA reads TGCAGTGCTAAGGCCAGGGACCTTGCTTATGGCTACACCTTC. The chain employs TRBV20-1 and TRBJ1-2, with D perhaps matching TRBD1 (5 bases). V was shortened by 4 bases and J by 5 bases, with 17 bases between the two germline ends. This CDR3 region has 14 residues. Germline assignment: CDR1 DFQATT and CDR2 SNEGSKA (reference sequence).

At least ten counts were recorded for this clonotype. The gene calls are TRBV5-1 and TRBJ2-5; D may be TRBD2 (5 bases). Germline V lookup: CDR1 SGHRS, CDR2 YFSETQ. This CDR3 region has 14 residues. Trimming removed 4 bases from V and 2 bases from J, with 12 bases in between. CDR3 sequence reads: CASSPGRGQETQYF. CDR3 in DNA: TGCGCCAGCAGCCCGGGTCGGGGTCAAGAGACCCAGTACTTC.

In its sample, this clonotype was seen many times. The genes are TRBV20-1 and TRBJ1-6; weak D call: TRBD1 (5 bases). Germline lookup yields CDR1 DFQATT and CDR2 SNEGSKA (reference sequence). The CDR3 sequence is 15 residues long. Trimming pared 1 base from V and 2 bases from J, leaving 9 bases between. The CDR3 loop reads CSARGGDAYNSPLHF. The CDR3 nucleotides read TGCAGTGCTAGAGGGGGGGATGCCTATAATTCACCCCTCCACTTT.

At least ten counts were recorded for this clonotype. The rearrangement joins TRBV7-2 to TRBJ2-1; D is ambiguous. Germline V gene sequence: CDR1 SGHTA, CDR2 FQGNSA. The CDR3 has 14 amino acids. Trimming shortened V by 5 bases and J by 5 bases, and 13 bases separated the two germline ends. This chain's CDR3 is CASSLLSAHNEQFF. CDR3 in DNA: TGTGCCAGCAGCCTCCTTTCGGCGCACAATGAGCAGTTCTTC.

V is TRBV2 and J is TRBJ2-2; TRBD1 matches 7 bases. The V and J ends lost 10 bases and 9 bases, in that order; junction bases with no gene match: 8. Germline V gene sequence: CDR1 SNHLY, CDR2 FYNNEI. This CDR3 is 12 amino acids long. CDR3 DNA sequence: TGTGCCATCAGGGGGACGGCCTGGGAGCTGTTTTTT. Amino acid sequence: CAIRGTAWELFF.

This clonotype occurred a few times. The chain has TRBV12-3 or TRBV12-4 and TRBJ2-1, with 7 bases aligning to TRBD2. CDR3 size: 15 residues. J gave up 5 bases and V 5 bases, and 9 bases lay outside the gene matches. The CDR3 DNA reads TGTGCCAGCAGTCCCAGGCGGGGGAATAACAATGAGCAGTTCTTC. It yields the protein CASSPRRGNNNEQFF.

This chain uses TRBV7-8 with TRBJ1-3; D call uncertain. Germline V lookup: CDR1 SGHVS, CDR2 FQNEAQ. V was pared by 5 bases and J by 0 bases, with 14 bases between. The CDR3 is 16 residues long. This CDR3 is CASSVGSRSSGNTIYF. In nucleotides, the CDR3 is TGTGCCAGCAGCGTGGGGAGCAGGTCCTCTGGAAACACCATATATTTT.

This clonotype was seen ten or more times. This rearrangement joins TRBV20-1 to TRBJ2-3; a weak D match, TRBD1 (6 bases). The germline V gene has CDR1 DFQATT and CDR2 SNEGSKA (reference sequence). V lost 6 bases to trimming and J lost 3 bases, with 16 bases between them. The CDR3 contains 14 residues. The CDR3 DNA sequence: TGCAGTGCCTCTCCCAGGGGTTTAACAGATACGCAGTATTTT. Encoded protein: CSASPRGLTDTQYF.

About this clonotype: At one end, the junction sequence differs from germline, possibly due to a read error. CDR3 DNA sequence: TGTGCCAACAGCATTGGCACCCTCACCGGGGAGCTGTTTTTT. It translates to CANSIGTLTGELFF. This chain connects TRBV11-2 to TRBJ2-2; no clear D gene. Germline V lookup: CDR1 SGHAT, CDR2 FQNNGV. The CDR3 has 14 residues.